This TCR beta chain stems from a study of blood T cells in healthy people across ages. Study-level points and caveats: Lack of knowledge of donor CMV status possibly confounded expanded clonotype changes. Estimated diversity across one million T cells was deemed an underestimate.

Primers used in a second PCR of about 6 to 11 cycles were a sample-barcoded 5' primer and a J-beta primer mix. Using its own MiXCR run on the 5' RACE reads, TCRdb lists one record per CDR3 protein. The table has roughly 1,700,000 distinct CDR3 sequences, roughly 28% seen once. The ends were cut back, 1 base at V and 3 bases at J, with 12 bases in the middle. The germline V gene encodes CDR1 LGHNA and CDR2 YSLEER. This CDR3 region has 15 residues. The table lists this clonotype with many counts. Its specificity is unknown. The J gene is TRBJ2-5, the V gene TRBV4-3; D tentatively reads TRBD1 or TRBD2 (5 bases each). Sequences were obtained from blood. The sequence came from a woman under 40 in good health. The CDR3 protein is CASSQVGTTEETQYF. The CDR3 nucleotides read TGCGCCAGCAGCCAAGTAGGGACGACTGAAGAGACCCAGTACTTC.